The sequence of this T cell receptor beta chain was determined in a study of cytomegalovirus exposure and HLA in healthy donors. Method: immunoSEQ multiplex PCR; TCRdb's copy keeps in-frame clones and lacks some. The sample carries approximately 280,000 clones, approximately 87% recorded once. Comments on this clone: What it recognizes is unknown.

The CDR3 is made up of 13 amino acids. Between the trimmed V and J ends, which lost 1 base and 3 bases, there was a span of 7 bases. CDR1 and CDR2 from the germline V gene are MNHNS and SASEGT. Whole-study findings and limits: The CMV antigen specificity of a few CMV-associated chains was confirmed through in vitro analysis. A list of about 180 TCR beta chains associated with cytomegalovirus was given.

The TCR was taken from a woman between 18 and 29 years old in good health and CMV-seronegative. V gene TRBV6-1 combines with J gene TRBJ2-7; D not certain. Sequences were obtained from PBMCs. The CDR3 spells CASSEDSRYEQYF. The CDR3 nucleotides are TGTGCCAGCAGTGAAGATAGCCGCTACGAGCAGTACTTC.